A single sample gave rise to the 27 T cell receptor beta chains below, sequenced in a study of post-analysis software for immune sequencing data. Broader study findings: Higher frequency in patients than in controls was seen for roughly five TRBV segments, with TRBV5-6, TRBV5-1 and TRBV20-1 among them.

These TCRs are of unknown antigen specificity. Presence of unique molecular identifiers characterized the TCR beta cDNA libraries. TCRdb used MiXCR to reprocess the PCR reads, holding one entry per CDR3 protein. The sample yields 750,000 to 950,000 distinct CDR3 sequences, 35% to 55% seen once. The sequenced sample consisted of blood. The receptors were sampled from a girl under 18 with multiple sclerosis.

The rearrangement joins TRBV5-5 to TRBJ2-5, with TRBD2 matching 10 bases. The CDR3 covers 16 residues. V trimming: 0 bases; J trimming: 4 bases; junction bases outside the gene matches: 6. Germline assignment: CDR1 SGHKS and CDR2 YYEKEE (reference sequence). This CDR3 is CASSLDPSGSGETQYF. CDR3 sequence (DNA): TGTGCCAGCAGCTTGGACCCTAGCGGGAGTGGAGAGACCCAGTACTTC.

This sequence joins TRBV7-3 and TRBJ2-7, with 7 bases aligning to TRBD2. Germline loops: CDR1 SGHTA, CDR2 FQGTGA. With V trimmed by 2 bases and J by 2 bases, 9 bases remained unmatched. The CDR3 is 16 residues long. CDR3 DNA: TGTGCCAGCAGCTTATTGGGAGGGCGATTCCCCTACGAGCAGTACTTC. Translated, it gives CASSLLGGRFPYEQYF.

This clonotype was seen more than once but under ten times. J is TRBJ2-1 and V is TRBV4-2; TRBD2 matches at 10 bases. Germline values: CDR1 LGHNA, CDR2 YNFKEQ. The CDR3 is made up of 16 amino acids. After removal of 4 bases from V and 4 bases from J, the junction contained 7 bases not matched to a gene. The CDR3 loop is CASSRLTSGTYNEQFF. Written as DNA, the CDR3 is TGTGCCAGCAGCCGCCTTACTAGCGGGACTTACAATGAGCAGTTCTTC.

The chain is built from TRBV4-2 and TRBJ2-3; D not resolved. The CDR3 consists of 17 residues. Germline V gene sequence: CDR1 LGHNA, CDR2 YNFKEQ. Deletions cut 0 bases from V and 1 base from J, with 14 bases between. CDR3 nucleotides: TGTGCCAGCAGCCAAGAGGATGGGCCATATGGCACAGATACGCAGTATTTT. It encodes CASSQEDGPYGTDTQYF.

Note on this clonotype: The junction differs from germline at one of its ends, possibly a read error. This CDR3 is CATSGDRSGRGTDTQYF. The CDR3 nucleotides read TGTGCCACCAGCGGAGATAGGAGCGGGAGAGGCACAGATACGCAGTATTTT. This chain links TRBV15 with TRBJ2-3; 8 bases agree with TRBD2. Germline-derived CDR1 and CDR2 are LNHNV and YYDKDF (reference sequence). The CDR3 sequence is 17 residues long.

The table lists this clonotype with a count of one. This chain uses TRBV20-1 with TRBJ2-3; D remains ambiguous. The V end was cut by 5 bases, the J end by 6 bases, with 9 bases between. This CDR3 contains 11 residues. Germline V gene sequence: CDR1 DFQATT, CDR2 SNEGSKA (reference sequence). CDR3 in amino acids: CSAGPPDTQYF. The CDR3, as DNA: TGCAGTGCTGGACCACCCGATACGCAGTATTTT.

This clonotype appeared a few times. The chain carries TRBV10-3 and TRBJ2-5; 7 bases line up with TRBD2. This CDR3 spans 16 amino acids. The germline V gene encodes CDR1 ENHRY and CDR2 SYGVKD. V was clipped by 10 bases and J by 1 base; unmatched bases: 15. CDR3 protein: CATEAFRTRGQETQYF. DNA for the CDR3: TGTGCCACGGAAGCTTTCAGGACTAGGGGCCAAGAGACCCAGTACTTC.

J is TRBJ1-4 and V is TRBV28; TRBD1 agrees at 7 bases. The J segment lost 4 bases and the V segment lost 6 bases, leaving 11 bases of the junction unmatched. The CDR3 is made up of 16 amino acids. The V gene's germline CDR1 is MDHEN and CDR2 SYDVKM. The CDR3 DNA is TGTGCCAGCAGCCCACTTGGGACAGCGGATAATGAAAAACTGTTTTTT. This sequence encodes CASSPLGTADNEKLFF.

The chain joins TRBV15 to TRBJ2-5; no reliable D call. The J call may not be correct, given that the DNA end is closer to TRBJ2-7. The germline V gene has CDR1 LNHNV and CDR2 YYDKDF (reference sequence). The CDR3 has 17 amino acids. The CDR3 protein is CATSRAPGNPRLGEQYF. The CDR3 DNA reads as TGTGCCACCAGCAGAGCTCCTGGTAACCCCCGCTTGGGCGAGCAGTACTTC.

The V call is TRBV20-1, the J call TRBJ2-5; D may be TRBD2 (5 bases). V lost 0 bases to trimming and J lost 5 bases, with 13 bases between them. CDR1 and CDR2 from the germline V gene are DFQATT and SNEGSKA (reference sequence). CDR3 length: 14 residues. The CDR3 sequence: CSARDGEGEETQYF. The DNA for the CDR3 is TGCAGTGCTAGAGATGGTGAGGGTGAGGAGACCCAGTACTTC.

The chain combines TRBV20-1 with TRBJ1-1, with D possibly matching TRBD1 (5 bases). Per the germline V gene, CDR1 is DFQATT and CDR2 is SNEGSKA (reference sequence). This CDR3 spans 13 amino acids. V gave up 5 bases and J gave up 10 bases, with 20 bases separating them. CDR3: CSALRGRRLSAFF. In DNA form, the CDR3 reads TGCAGTGCTCTAAGGGGTCGGAGGCTTTCAGCTTTCTTT.

DNA for the CDR3: TGTGCCAGCAGCCAGACTAGCGGGCAGAACACCGGGGAGCTGTTTTTT. Residues: CASSQTSGQNTGELFF. The gene calls are TRBV7-9 and TRBJ2-2; 10 nucleotides match TRBD2. This CDR3 is 16 amino acids long. V gave up 5 bases and J gave up 1 base; unmatched junction bases: 4. CDR1 SEHNR and CDR2 FQNEAQ come from the germline V gene (reference sequence).

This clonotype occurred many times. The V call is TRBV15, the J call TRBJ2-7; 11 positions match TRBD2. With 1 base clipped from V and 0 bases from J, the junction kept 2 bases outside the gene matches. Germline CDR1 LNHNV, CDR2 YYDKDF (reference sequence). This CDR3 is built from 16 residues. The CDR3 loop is CATSRVAGGSSYEQYF. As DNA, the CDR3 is TGTGCCACCAGCAGAGTAGCGGGGGGGAGCTCCTACGAGCAGTACTTC.

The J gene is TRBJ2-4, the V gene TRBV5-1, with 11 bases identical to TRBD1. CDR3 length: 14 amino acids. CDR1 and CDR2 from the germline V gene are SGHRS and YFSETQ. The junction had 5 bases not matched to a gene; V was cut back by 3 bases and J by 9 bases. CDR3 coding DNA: TGCGCCAGCAGCTCGGGACAGGGGGAGGCCATTCAGTACTTC. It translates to CASSSGQGEAIQYF.

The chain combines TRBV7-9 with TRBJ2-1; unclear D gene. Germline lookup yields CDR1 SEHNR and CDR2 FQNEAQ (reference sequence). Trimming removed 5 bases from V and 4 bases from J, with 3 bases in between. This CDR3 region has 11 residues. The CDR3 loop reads CASSVYNEQFF. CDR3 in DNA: TGTGCCAGCAGCGTTTACAATGAGCAGTTCTTC.

CDR3 sequence reads: CSWEGTMGYNEQFF. The CDR3 bases are TGCAGTTGGGAGGGGACTATGGGTTACAATGAGCAGTTCTTC. The chain has TRBV20-1 and TRBJ2-1; TRBD2 matches at 7 bases. J lost 4 bases, V lost 8 bases, and 11 bases had no gene match. The germline V gene encodes CDR1 DFQATT and CDR2 SNEGSKA (reference sequence). This CDR3 has 14 amino acids.

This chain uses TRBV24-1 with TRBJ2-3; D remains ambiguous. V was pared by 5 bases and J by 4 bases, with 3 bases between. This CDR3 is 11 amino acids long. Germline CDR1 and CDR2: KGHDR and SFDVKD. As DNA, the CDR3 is TGTGCCACCAGTGCGGCAGATACGCAGTATTTT. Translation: CATSAADTQYF.

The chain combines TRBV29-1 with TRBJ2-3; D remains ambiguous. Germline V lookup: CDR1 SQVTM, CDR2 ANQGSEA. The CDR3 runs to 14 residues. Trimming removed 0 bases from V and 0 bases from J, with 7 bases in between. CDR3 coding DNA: TGCAGCGTTGAAGATCTTTCTAGCACAGATACGCAGTATTTT. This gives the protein CSVEDLSSTDTQYF.

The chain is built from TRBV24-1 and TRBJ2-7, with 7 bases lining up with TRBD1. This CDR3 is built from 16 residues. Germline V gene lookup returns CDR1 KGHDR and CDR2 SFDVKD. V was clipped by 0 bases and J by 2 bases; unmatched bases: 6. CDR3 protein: CATSDLFDRVPYEQYF. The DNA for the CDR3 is TGTGCCACCAGTGATTTGTTCGACAGGGTTCCCTACGAGCAGTACTTC.

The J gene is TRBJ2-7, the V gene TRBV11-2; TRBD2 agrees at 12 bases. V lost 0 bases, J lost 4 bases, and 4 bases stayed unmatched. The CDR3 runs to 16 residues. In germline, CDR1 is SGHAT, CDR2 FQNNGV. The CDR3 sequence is CASSLDTTSGRYEQYF. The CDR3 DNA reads TGTGCCAGCAGCTTAGATACAACTAGCGGGAGGTACGAGCAGTACTTC.

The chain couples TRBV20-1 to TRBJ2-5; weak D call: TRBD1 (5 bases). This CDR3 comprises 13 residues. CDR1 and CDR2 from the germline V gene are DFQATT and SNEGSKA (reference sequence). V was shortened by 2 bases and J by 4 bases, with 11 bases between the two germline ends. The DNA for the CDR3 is TGCAGTGCTAGAACAGGTCGCGTAGAGACCCAGTACTTC. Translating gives CSARTGRVETQYF.

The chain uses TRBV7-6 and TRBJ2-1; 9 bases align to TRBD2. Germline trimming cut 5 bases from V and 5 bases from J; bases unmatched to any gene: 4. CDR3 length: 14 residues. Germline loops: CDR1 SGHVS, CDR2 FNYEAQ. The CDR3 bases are TGTGCCAGCAGCGGGGGGACTAGCCACAATGAGCAGTTCTTC. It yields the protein CASSGGTSHNEQFF.

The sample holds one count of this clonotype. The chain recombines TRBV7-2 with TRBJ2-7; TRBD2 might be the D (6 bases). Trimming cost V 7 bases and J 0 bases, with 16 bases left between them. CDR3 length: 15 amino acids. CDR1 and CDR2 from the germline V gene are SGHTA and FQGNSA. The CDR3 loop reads CASNILGTGSYEQYF. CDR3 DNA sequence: TGTGCCAGCAACATCCTCGGGACTGGCTCCTACGAGCAGTACTTC.

The CDR3 protein is CSVAGQWNEKLFF. In DNA form, the CDR3 reads TGCAGTGTAGCAGGACAGTGGAATGAAAAACTGTTTTTT. The rearrangement links TRBV20-1 to TRBJ1-4; TRBD1 is a possible D gene (6 bases). CDR1 DFQATT and CDR2 SNEGSKA come from the germline V gene (reference sequence). Trimming pared 7 bases from V and 5 bases from J, leaving 14 bases between. The CDR3 is 13 amino acids.

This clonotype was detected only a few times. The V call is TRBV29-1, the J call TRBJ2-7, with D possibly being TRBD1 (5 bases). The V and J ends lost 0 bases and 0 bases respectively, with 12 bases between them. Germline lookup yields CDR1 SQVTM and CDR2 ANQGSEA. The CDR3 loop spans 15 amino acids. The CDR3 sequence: CSVEEPGKVSYEQYF. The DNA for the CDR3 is TGCAGCGTTGAAGAACCAGGGAAAGTCTCCTACGAGCAGTACTTC.

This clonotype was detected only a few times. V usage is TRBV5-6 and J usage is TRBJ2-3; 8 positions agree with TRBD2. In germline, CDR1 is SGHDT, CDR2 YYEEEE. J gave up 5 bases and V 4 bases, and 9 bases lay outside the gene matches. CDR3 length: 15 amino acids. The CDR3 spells CASSDRAGVEDTQYF. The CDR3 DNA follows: TGTGCCAGCAGCGACCGAGCGGGAGTAGAAGATACGCAGTATTTT.

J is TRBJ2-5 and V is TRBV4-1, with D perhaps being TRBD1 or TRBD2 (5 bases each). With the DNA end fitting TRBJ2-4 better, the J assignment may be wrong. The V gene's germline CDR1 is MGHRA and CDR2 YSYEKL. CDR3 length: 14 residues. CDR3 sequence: CASSRRDGENIQYF. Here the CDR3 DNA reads TGCGCCAGCAGCCGCCGGGACGGAGAAAACATTCAGTACTTC.